The next 29 T cell receptor beta chains were all read from a single sample in a study of OX40 agonist ivuxolimab in advanced cancers. Method: immunoSEQ multiplex PCR; TCRdb's copy keeps in-frame clones and lacks some. Of over 60,000 clones listed, 65% to 90% were seen once; the top ten hold 0.66%. Sequencing used CD4+ or CD8+ T cells sorted from blood, obtained in a trial of the OX40 agonist ivuxolimab. These receptor sequences come from an adult with an advanced solid tumor such as melanoma, head and neck, liver or kidney cancer.

This clone showed up just a few times. The chain is built from TRBV5-1 and TRBJ1-2; no firm D call. Germline V lookup: CDR1 SGHRS, CDR2 YFSETQ. Trimming removed 4 bases at V and 6 bases at J, with 10 bases between. The CDR3 length is 12 residues. CDR3 DNA: TGCGCCAGCAGCCGAACAGCTGATGGCTACACCTTC. Its translation is CASSRTADGYTF.

The chain joins TRBV30 to TRBJ2-5, with D perhaps TRBD2 (6 bases). The germline V gene has CDR1 GTSNPN and CDR2 SVGIG (reference sequence). The CDR3 extends over 13 amino acids. V was clipped by 5 bases and J by 2 bases, with 12 bases between them. The CDR3 region has the DNA TGTGCCTGGGCCGGGACTTCTCAAGAGACCCAGTACTTC. Protein: CAWAGTSQETQYF.

CDR3 amino acids: CASSSTGGDFSEQFF. The CDR3 region has the DNA TGCGCCAGCAGCTCTACAGGGGGCGATTTTAGTGAGCAGTTCTTC. The chain combines TRBV5-1 with TRBJ2-1; 9 positions agree with TRBD1. Germline trimming cut 3 bases from V and 9 bases from J; bases unmatched to any gene: 10. The length of the CDR3 is 15 residues. Germline-derived CDR1 and CDR2 are SGHRS and YFSETQ.

The chain combines TRBV30 with TRBJ2-1, with a possible D match to TRBD1 (6 bases). Germline-derived CDR1 and CDR2 are GTSNPN and SVGIG (reference sequence). The CDR3 is 17 amino acids. The V gene lost 1 base and the J gene lost 1 base, with 17 bases spanning the gap. DNA of the CDR3: TGTGCCTGGAGTGGAGGGGGTCGGGTTCATTCCTACAATGAGCAGTTCTTC. It codes for CAWSGGGRVHSYNEQFF.

The rearrangement joins TRBV18 to TRBJ2-5; D gene ambiguous. In germline, CDR1 is KGHSH, CDR2 LQKENI. The CDR3 runs 13 residues. Trimming pared 0 bases from V and 4 bases from J, leaving 6 bases between. CDR3 nucleotide sequence: TGTGCCAGCTCACCACCGTTAAGAGAGACCCAGTACTTC. Amino acid sequence: CASSPPLRETQYF.

This clone turned up a few times. The gene calls are TRBV2 and TRBJ1-4; D unclear. Looked up from germline, CDR1 is SNHLY and CDR2 is FYNNEI. The V gene lost 8 bases and the J gene lost 5 bases, with 12 bases spanning the gap. The CDR3 extends over 13 amino acids. CDR3 loop: CASSRALNEKLFF. The CDR3 DNA follows: TGTGCCAGCTCTAGGGCTCTCAATGAAAAACTGTTTTTT.

The rearrangement joins TRBV9 to TRBJ1-4, with D hard to call. This CDR3 has 15 residues. Per the germline V gene, CDR1 is SGDLS and CDR2 is YYNGEE. Trimming removed 2 bases at V and 5 bases at J, with 13 bases between. CDR3 in amino acids: CASSVGLTPNEKLFF. The CDR3 DNA reads as TGTGCCAGCAGCGTGGGTTTAACTCCGAATGAAAAACTGTTTTTT.

The CDR3 DNA reads as TGTGCCAGCAGCTTGGGGACAGGGTGGCAAGGGGATACGCAGTATTTT. The encoded protein is CASSLGTGWQGDTQYF. J is TRBJ2-3 and V is TRBV5-4, with 8 nucleotides matching TRBD1. After removal of 0 bases from V and 6 bases from J, the junction contained 9 bases not matched to a gene. Germline values: CDR1 SGHNT, CDR2 YYREEE (reference sequence). This CDR3 region has 16 residues.

The count of this clone is one. The chain couples TRBV7-2 to TRBJ2-6, with 9 bases fitting TRBD1. V shed 5 bases and J 2 bases; nucleotides not matched to a gene: 4. The length of the CDR3 is 16 residues. CDR1 SGHTA and CDR2 FQGNSA come from the germline V gene. The DNA for the CDR3 is TGTGCCAGCAGCGCAAGACAGGGGGCTGGGGCCAACGTCCTGACTTTC. This codes for CASSARQGAGANVLTF.

With respect to this clone: Other DNA sequences in this sample translate to the same CDR3. The chain has TRBV21-1 and TRBJ1-1; the DNA was not used to check the table's D call, TRBD1. TRBV21-1 is a known pseudogene. The CDR3 sequence is 14 residues long. CDR3 sequence (DNA): TGTGCCAGCAGCTCCCGGGACAGGGACACTGAAGCTTTCTTT. It specifies CASSSRDRDTEAFF.

This chain uses TRBV6-4 with TRBJ2-7; 10 bases map to TRBD1. V dropped 2 bases and J dropped 2; count of bases not matched to a gene: 3. The CDR3 runs to 15 residues. From germline, CDR1 is MRHNA and CDR2 SNTAGT. The chain's CDR3 is CASSDVGQGAYEQYF. The DNA for the CDR3 is TGTGCCAGCAGTGACGTAGGACAGGGGGCCTACGAGCAGTACTTC.

This sequence joins TRBV5-8 and TRBJ2-3; D gene uncertain. The germline V and J ends were trimmed by 0 bases and 2 bases, with 10 bases remaining between them. Germline assignment: CDR1 SGHTS and CDR2 YDEGEE. The CDR3 contains 15 residues. Written as DNA, the CDR3 is TGTGCCAGCAGCTTGGTAATAGGGTACACAGATACGCAGTATTTT. Its protein product is CASSLVIGYTDTQYF.

V and J are TRBV30 and TRBJ2-7; 10 nucleotides agree with TRBD2. CDR1 is GTSNPN and CDR2 is SVGIG in the germline V gene (reference sequence). V shed 0 bases, J shed 12 bases, and the junction held 8 bases outside the gene matches. The CDR3 sequence is 13 residues long. Written as DNA, the CDR3 is TGTGCCTGGAGTGTGGCTAGCGGGGGCCCTCGGTACTTC. It is translated as CAWSVASGGPRYF.

This clone is a singleton in its sample. The chain uses TRBV19 and TRBJ2-5; TRBD2 aligns across 12 bases. J was trimmed by 2 bases and V by 6 bases; bases with no gene match: 4. In germline, CDR1 is LNHDA, CDR2 SQIVND (reference sequence). The CDR3 totals 15 residues. Here the CDR3 reads CASSGLAGGQETQYF. CDR3 nucleotide sequence: TGTGCCAGTAGCGGGCTAGCGGGGGGGCAAGAGACCCAGTACTTC.

This chain links TRBV6-1 with TRBJ2-7; D may be TRBD1 (5 bases). CDR1 and CDR2 from the germline V gene are MNHNS and SASEGT. V lost 4 bases and J lost 2, with 12 bases in between. This CDR3 contains 14 residues. CDR3 nucleotides: TGTGCCAGCAGTGGCGGTAGACAGCCCTACGAGCAGTACTTC. It codes for CASSGGRQPYEQYF.

The chain links TRBV5-1 to TRBJ2-3; weak D call: TRBD2 (6 bases). With 8 bases removed from V and 8 bases from J, the gap between germline ends came to 12 bases. This CDR3 has 11 residues. CDR1 and CDR2 from the germline V gene are SGHRS and YFSETQ. The CDR3 is CASRGGGTQYF. In DNA form, the CDR3 reads TGCGCCAGTCGGGGAGGAGGTACGCAGTATTTT.

The count of this clone is one. The CDR3 spells CASSYSSAREQYF. For the CDR3, the DNA is TGTGCCAGCAGTTACTCGTCAGCTCGCGAGCAGTACTTC. V and J are TRBV6-5 and TRBJ2-7, with unresolved D. The V end was cut by 0 bases, the J end by 6 bases, with 9 bases between. CDR1 is MNHEY, CDR2 SVGAGI, per germline. The CDR3 sequence is 13 residues long.

The chain recombines TRBV19 with TRBJ2-2; 8 bases align to TRBD1. From germline, CDR1 is LNHDA and CDR2 SQIVND (reference sequence). V lost 10 bases and J lost 6; bases outside the gene matches: 4. The CDR3 covers 12 residues. CDR3 loop: CATLQGAGELFF. CDR3 in DNA: TGTGCCACCCTACAGGGGGCCGGGGAGCTGTTTTTT. The full variable domain, completed using reference TRBV19 and TRBJ2-2, is DGGITQSPKYLFRKEGQNVTLSCEQNLNHDAMYWYRQDPGQGLRLIYYSQIVNDFQKGDIAEGYSVSREKKESFPLTVTSAQKNPTAFYLCATLQGAGELFFGEGSRLTVL.

This chain uses TRBV11-1 with TRBJ1-1; maybe TRBD1 (5 bases). CDR1 and CDR2 (germline): SGHAT, FQDESV (reference sequence). V was clipped by 4 bases and J by 4 bases, with 19 bases between them. This CDR3 is 16 amino acids long. CDR3 DNA sequence: TGTGCCAGCAGCTACCGTAGATCCAGGGAAGGCACTGAAGCTTTCTTT. Translation gives CASSYRRSREGTEAFF.

The chain has TRBV19 and TRBJ1-1; unclear D gene. The germline CDR1 and CDR2 sequences are LNHDA and SQIVND (reference sequence). The CDR3 length is 15 residues. Trimming pared 6 bases from V and 1 base from J, leaving 15 bases between. The chain's CDR3 is CASSARSDWNTEAFF. The CDR3 DNA sequence: TGTGCCAGTAGCGCCCGGTCCGATTGGAACACTGAAGCTTTCTTT.

In this sample, this clone turned up once. The chain couples TRBV5-5 to TRBJ1-2, with D possibly matching TRBD1 (5 bases). This CDR3 is 13 amino acids long. Germline V CDR1 and CDR2: SGHKS, YYEKEE (reference sequence). Trimming took off 1 base at V and 3 bases at J, with 7 bases between the two ends. The CDR3 loop is CASSLSRDYGYTF. CDR3 sequence (DNA): TGTGCCAGCAGCTTGAGCAGGGACTATGGCTACACCTTC.

V usage is TRBV18 and J usage is TRBJ2-5; perhaps TRBD1 as D (6 bases). CDR3 length: 14 residues. Germline CDR1 KGHSH, CDR2 LQKENI. V lost 6 bases and J 4 bases, leaving 15 bases between the germline ends. The CDR3 region is CASSTGSGTETQYF. The CDR3 DNA reads as TGTGCCAGCTCTACAGGGTCGGGGACAGAGACCCAGTACTTC.

This sequence joins TRBV7-6 and TRBJ2-5, with TRBD1 identical over 8 bases. The CDR3 runs to 15 residues. Germline CDR1 reads SGHVS; CDR2 reads FNYEAQ. V shed 5 bases and J 2 bases; nucleotides not matched to a gene: 7. The CDR3: CASSPRQGAQETQYF. CDR3 DNA sequence: TGTGCCAGCAGCCCCCGGCAGGGGGCTCAAGAGACCCAGTACTTC.

This chain uses TRBV6-5 with TRBJ1-2; D ambiguous. This CDR3 region has 14 residues. Germline assignment: CDR1 MNHEY and CDR2 SVGAGI. Trimming stripped 0 bases from V and 4 bases from J, with 9 bases between. The CDR3, as DNA: TGTGCCAGCAGTTACTCTGACCAATTCTATGGCTACACCTTC. This gives the protein CASSYSDQFYGYTF.

The rearrangement links TRBV5-6 to TRBJ1-5, with TRBD1 matching 7 bases. CDR1 is SGHDT and CDR2 is YYEEEE in the germline V gene. The CDR3 covers 15 residues. V lost 4 bases, J lost 0 bases, and 4 bases stayed unmatched. In DNA, the CDR3 is TGTGCCAGCAGCACGACAGGGTATAGCAATCAGCCCCAGCATTTT. It codes for CASSTTGYSNQPQHF.

J is TRBJ1-5 and V is TRBV5-5; 7 bases line up with TRBD1. Germline lookup yields CDR1 SGHKS and CDR2 YYEKEE (reference sequence). V lost 4 bases and J lost 1; bases outside the gene matches: 8. The CDR3 has 16 residues. CDR3 in DNA: TGTGCCAGCAGCCTGGGTCTCAGGGGGAGCAATCAGCCCCAGCATTTT. It specifies CASSLGLRGSNQPQHF.

This rearrangement joins TRBV9 to TRBJ1-1, with TRBD1 as a possible D gene (5 bases). V was trimmed by 1 base and J by 4 bases, leaving 17 bases between them. This CDR3 is 16 amino acids long. CDR1 is SGDLS and CDR2 is YYNGEE in the germline V gene. The CDR3, as DNA: TGTGCCAGCAGCGTATCTTCCGGGACGGCGGTCACTGAAGCTTTCTTT. It yields the protein CASSVSSGTAVTEAFF.

The rearrangement uses TRBV12-5 and TRBJ2-5; 10 nucleotides match TRBD1. Per germline, CDR1 LGHNT and CDR2 FRNRAP. V shed 1 base, J shed 1 base, and the junction held 6 bases outside the gene matches. The CDR3 has 17 amino acids. Written as DNA, the CDR3 is TGTGCTAGTGGTTTGGCACCGGGACAGGGGTCCCAAGAGACCCAGTACTTC. The encoded protein is CASGLAPGQGSQETQYF.

The chain uses TRBV5-1 and TRBJ2-5; 10 bases align to TRBD2. With V trimmed by 0 bases and J by 2 bases, 4 bases remained unmatched. The germline V gene encodes CDR1 SGHRS and CDR2 YFSETQ. The CDR3 sequence is 16 residues long. The CDR3 reads CASSLGSGGAQETQYF. CDR3 DNA sequence: TGCGCCAGCAGCTTGGGAAGCGGGGGGGCACAAGAGACCCAGTACTTC. Complete variable domain (other parts from reference TRBV5-1 and TRBJ2-5): KAGVTQTPRYLIKTRGQQVTLSCSPISGHRSVSWYQQTPGQGLQFLFEYFSETQRNKGNFPGRFSGRQFSNSRSEMNVSTLELGDSALYLCASSLGSGGAQETQYFGPGTRLLVL.